A selection of T cell receptor beta chains follows, all from one sample in a study of blood T cell repertoires in COVID-19. Sequencing was performed with immunoSEQ multiplex PCR; in TCRdb, only in-frame clones are kept and a portion is missing. The table includes approximately 470,000 clones, approximately 85% detected once. The specimen sequenced was peripheral blood. The source is a human donor in a cohort sampled during active COVID-19. The CDR3 runs from the conserved cysteine through the conserved F or W. A D gene is named only where the DNA matches it firmly.

j_call d_call cdr3_length v_call cdr3_nt cdr3_aa
TRBJ1-2 - 14 TRBV28 TGTGCCAGCAGTTGGGAGGGTGGAAACTATGGCTACACCTTC CASSWEGGNYGYTF
TRBJ2-2 - 14 TRBV27 TGTGCCAGCAAGTGGTTAGTTAACACCGGGGAGCTGTTTTTT CASKWLVNTGELFF
TRBJ2-1 TRBD2 16 TRBV6-2/TRBV6-3 TGTGCCAGCAGTTCTGAGCGGCGGGAGAGGGCGTATGAGCAGTTCTTC CASSSERRERAYEQFF
TRBJ2-3 - 16 TRBV25-1 TGTGCCAGCAGTGATTCAGTTATTGGGAGCCCAGATACGCAGTATTTT CASSDSVIGSPDTQYF
TRBJ2-1 TRBD2 15 TRBV29-1 TGCAGCGGAGGTAGCGGGAAGCTTTTCTACAATGAGCAGTTCTTC CSGGSGKLFYNEQFF
TRBJ2-2 TRBD2 14 TRBV9 TGTGCCAGCAGCCGGGGGGGCAACACCGGGGAGCTGTTTTTT CASSRGGNTGELFF
TRBJ1-5 - 17 TRBV19 TGTGCCAGTAGTATAGATTCGACAGAGAATAGCAATCAGCCCCAGCATTTT CASSIDSTENSNQPQHF
TRBJ1-3 - 16 TRBV5-1 TGCGCCAGCAGCGCAGGTTTCTCGACAGGCGGAAACACCATATATTTT CASSAGFSTGGNTIYF
TRBJ2-3 TRBD2 17 TRBV7-3 TGTGCCAGCAGCCCGACCATAGCGGGCCCTTTCACAGATACGCAGTATTTT CASSPTIAGPFTDTQYF
TRBJ2-1 - 14 TRBV9 TGTGCCAGCAGCCTAGGACTCCCCTACAATGAGCAGTTCTTC CASSLGLPYNEQFF
TRBJ2-1 TRBD2 16 TRBV3-1/TRBV3-2 TGTGCCAGCAGCCAAGGGCCTAGCGGGGGCTACAATGAGCAGTTCTTC CASSQGPSGGYNEQFF
TRBJ2-5 TRBD2 18 TRBV5-4 TGTGCCAGCAGCCCCGGACTAGCGGGAGGGCGGTACCAAGAGACCCAGTACTTC CASSPGLAGGRYQETQYF
TRBJ2-1 - 14 TRBV19 TGTGCCAGTAGGACCGGACAGTCCTACAATGAGCAGTTCTTC CASRTGQSYNEQFF